Sequencing of this TCR beta chain was carried out in a study of T cell repertoires in cytomegalovirus infection. Study details: Both CMV infection and a matching HLA type were indicated by public TCR beta signatures.

The CDR3 covers 18 residues. Germline loops: CDR1 SEHNR, CDR2 FQNEAQ (reference sequence). V trimming: 5 bases; J trimming: 4 bases; junction bases outside the gene matches: 17. TCRdb reanalysed the reads using MiXCR and keeps one entry per CDR3 protein. The repertoire consists of roughly 730,000 distinct CDR3 sequences, with around 35% occurring once and the leading ten covering 18%. This clonotype appeared a few times. Its antigen is unidentified. This sequence was found in a human donor in good health (CMV status not recorded). Some clones in this sample may be carry-over from other donors' samples. Sequencing used cultured PBMCs, obtained from culture after CMV antigen stimulation. This sequence joins TRBV7-9 and TRBJ2-3, with 8 bases that match TRBD2. The CDR3 nucleotides read TGTGCCAGCAGCCCGCGGACCGGGAGGGCCACTCTCGCAGATACGCAGTATTTT. Its translation is CASSPRTGRATLADTQYF.